This record concerns one T cell receptor (beta chain) sequence. Its antigen is as yet unknown. Other DNA sequences of this sample code for an identical CDR3. Germline assignment: CDR1 SGHTA and CDR2 FQGNSA. The CDR3 spans 12 residues. The V end was cut by 3 bases, the J end by 0 bases, with 3 bases between. PCR amplification relied on 60 Vbeta primers (plus 13 Jbeta primers). Generated by immunoSEQ multiplex PCR, the TCRdb table keeps only in-frame clones and is missing some. Its table lists 130,000 to 150,000 clones. This entry comes from a study of cytomegalovirus exposure and HLA in healthy donors. The wider study: Earlier results showed roughly 110 million unique TCR beta sequences derived from about 179 million T cells. Study outcomes and limitations: In all likelihood, a cluster of highly shared sequence variants was a sequencing artifact. Most TCR sequences were seen very rarely across donors, but some public TCRs occurred in many.

The genes are TRBV7-2 and TRBJ2-7, with D uncertain. Specimen: PBMCs. This receptor was obtained from a man in his forties in good health and CMV-seronegative. The CDR3 region is CASSFSSYEQYF. In nucleotides, the CDR3 is TGTGCCAGCAGCTTTAGCTCCTACGAGCAGTACTTC.